These 27 T cell receptor beta chains were all obtained from the same sample, sequenced in a study of human T cells and chemical hapten exposure. TCRdb processed the RACE reads anew with MiXCR; each CDR3 protein has one entry. Of 50,000 to 70,000 distinct CDR3 sequences listed, 9.5% to 15% are singletons. The time point: patch test 3, about 24 weeks after DPC sensitization. Described treatment: therapeutic diphenylcyclopropenone sensitization with weekly scalp DPC. This sample comprised whole blood, obtained in connection with sensitization to the hapten diphenylcyclopropenone (DPC). The source of these receptors is a man younger than 45 with alopecia areata. Some clones in this sample may be carry-over from other donors' samples.

This clonotype has at least ten counts. The chain links TRBV7-9 to TRBJ2-1; 11 nucleotides match TRBD2. Germline trimming cut 4 bases from V and 10 bases from J; bases unmatched to any gene: 9. This CDR3 spans 15 amino acids. Per germline, CDR1 SEHNR and CDR2 FQNEAQ (reference sequence). As DNA, the CDR3 is TGTGCCAGCAGCTCATTAGCGGGGGGGCAGCAAGAGCAGTTCTTC. Residues: CASSSLAGGQQEQFF.

This clonotype has at least ten counts. The V call is TRBV18, the J call TRBJ1-1, with D uncertain. This CDR3 region has 11 residues. V was pared by 3 bases and J by 5 bases, with 4 bases between. Germline CDR1 KGHSH, CDR2 LQKENI. The CDR3 loop is CASSPKTEAFF. CDR3 DNA sequence: TGTGCCAGCTCACCGAAGACTGAAGCTTTCTTT. The whole variable domain, filled in from reference TRBV18 and TRBJ1-1, reads NAGVMQNPRHLVRRRGQEARLRCSPMKGHSHVYWYRQLPEEGLKFMVYLQKENIIDESGMPKERFSAEFPKEGPSILRIQQVVRGDSAAYFCASSPKTEAFFGQGTRLTVV.

This clonotype rates as medium-sized. V gene TRBV6-2 or TRBV6-3 combines with J gene TRBJ2-1; 8 bases agree with TRBD1. Germline CDR1 is MNHEY and CDR2 is SVGEGT. This CDR3 has 14 amino acids. J was trimmed by 4 bases and V by 7 bases; bases with no gene match: 6. The chain's CDR3 is CASNPGGPYNEQFF. The CDR3 DNA reads TGTGCCAGCAACCCAGGGGGCCCTTACAATGAGCAGTTCTTC.

The gene calls are TRBV3-1 and TRBJ2-3; a weak D match, TRBD1 (5 bases). This CDR3 region has 13 residues. The V and J ends lost 5 bases and 1 base respectively, with 7 bases between them. Germline V gene lookup returns CDR1 LGHDT and CDR2 YNNKEL (reference sequence). The CDR3 region is CASSEQGTDTQYF. The CDR3 DNA follows: TGTGCCAGCAGCGAACAGGGCACAGATACGCAGTATTTT.

This clonotype was observed many times. The chain combines TRBV7-9 with TRBJ1-1; 11 nucleotides line up with TRBD1. CDR1 SEHNR and CDR2 FQNEAQ come from the germline V gene (reference sequence). V lost 6 bases and J lost 4; bases outside the gene matches: 4. The CDR3 is made up of 14 amino acids. The CDR3 reads CASRLGQGGTEAFF. In nucleotides, the CDR3 is TGTGCCAGCAGATTGGGACAGGGGGGCACTGAAGCTTTCTTT.

This clonotype came up many times. One end of the junction varies from germline; a read error may be responsible. The V gene is TRBV6-2 or TRBV6-3, the J gene TRBJ2-1; 11 bases map to TRBD2. CDR3 length equals 17 residues. Germline loops: CDR1 MNHEY, CDR2 SVGEGT. The CDR3 nucleotides are TGTGCCAGCAGACCTACAGGGATTACTAGCGGGGGCATATTAGGGCTCTTC. Protein: CASRPTGITSGGILGLF.

The chain has TRBV5-1 and TRBJ1-1, with 7 positions matching TRBD1. The CDR3 consists of 14 residues. J gave up 1 base and V 4 bases, and 4 bases lay outside the gene matches. Germline V lookup: CDR1 SGHRS, CDR2 YFSETQ. CDR3 region: CASSQGTANTEAFF. The CDR3 DNA reads as TGCGCCAGCAGCCAGGGGACAGCGAACACTGAAGCTTTCTTT.

Details on this clonotype: This may stem from a read error, because a much larger clone lies one nucleotide away. This chain links TRBV7-9 with TRBJ2-7; a weak D match, TRBD1 (6 bases). Germline loops: CDR1 SEHNR, CDR2 FQNEAQ (reference sequence). CDR3 length: 14 amino acids. The CDR3 reads CANSHRQEYYEQYF. The DNA for the CDR3 is TGTGCCAACAGCCATCGACAGGAGTACTACGAGCAGTACTTC.

The gene calls are TRBV6-5 and TRBJ2-7; D uncertain. CDR1 and CDR2 (germline): MNHEY, SVGAGI. The CDR3 totals 14 residues. Trimming removed 2 bases from V and 2 bases from J, with 10 bases in between. The CDR3 DNA reads TGTGCCAGCAGTTACGGGCACCAAGCCTACGAGCAGTACTTC. Residues: CASSYGHQAYEQYF.

This clonotype occurred a few times. V and J are TRBV29-1 and TRBJ2-1; tentatively, D is TRBD2 (5 bases). The CDR3 runs 12 residues. Trimming removed 5 bases from V and 5 bases from J, with 10 bases in between. Germline V gene sequence: CDR1 SQVTM, CDR2 ANQGSEA. Written as DNA, the CDR3 is TGCAGCGTTATCAGACTAAACAATGAGCAGTTCTTC. Translating it yields CSVIRLNNEQFF.

The rearrangement joins TRBV7-3 to TRBJ2-1; TRBD2 matches at 10 bases. The trim removed 3 bases at V and 9 bases at J, leaving 8 bases unmatched. CDR1 and CDR2 from the germline V gene are SGHTA and FQGTGA. This CDR3 region has 15 residues. In DNA form, the CDR3 reads TGTGCCAGCAGCTTCGGGCTAGCGGGGGTCGGTGAGCAGTTCTTC. Protein: CASSFGLAGVGEQFF. Drawing the rest from reference TRBV7-3 and TRBJ2-1, the complete variable domain is GAGVSQTPSNKVTEKGKYVELRCDPISGHTALYWYRQSLGQGPEFLIYFQGTGAADDSGLPNDRFFAVRPEGSVSTLKIQRTERGDSAVYLCASSFGLAGVGEQFFGPGTRLTVL.

This clonotype came up many times. V usage is TRBV3-1 and J usage is TRBJ1-3, with no clear D. The germline V gene encodes CDR1 LGHDT and CDR2 YNNKEL (reference sequence). The germline V and J ends were trimmed by 0 bases and 1 base, with 13 bases remaining between them. This CDR3 region has 17 residues. The CDR3, as DNA: TGTGCCAGCAGCCAAGATCTCGGCGGCACTTCTGGAAACACCATATATTTT. Its translation is CASSQDLGGTSGNTIYF.

The chain joins TRBV7-2 to TRBJ2-7, with D perhaps given as TRBD1 or TRBD2 (5 bases each). The germline V gene has CDR1 SGHTA and CDR2 FQGNSA. The CDR3 contains 16 residues. V lost 5 bases and J lost 2, with 19 bases in between. CDR3 residues: CASSITGAPDPYEQYF. Written as DNA, the CDR3 is TGTGCCAGCAGCATAACCGGGGCCCCCGACCCCTACGAGCAGTACTTC.

This clonotype was found a few times. The gene calls are TRBV5-1 and TRBJ2-3; the D gene is possibly TRBD1 (6 bases). This CDR3 comprises 14 residues. Trimming left V 4 bases short and J 4 bases short, with 13 bases between. Germline loops: CDR1 SGHRS, CDR2 YFSETQ. This chain's CDR3 is CASSDSQGSDTQYF. CDR3 nucleotide sequence: TGCGCCAGCAGCGACTCACAGGGTTCAGATACGCAGTATTTT.

The J gene is TRBJ2-1, the V gene TRBV5-1; maybe TRBD1 (6 bases). Trimming removed 2 bases from V and 4 bases from J, with 13 bases in between. Germline assignment: CDR1 SGHRS and CDR2 YFSETQ. The CDR3 loop spans 15 amino acids. The CDR3 nucleotides read TGCGCCAGCAGCTTCCGGGACATCACTTACAATGAGCAGTTCTTC. Protein sequence: CASSFRDITYNEQFF.

The chain employs TRBV21-1 and TRBJ2-2; the DNA was not compared with TRBD2, the D call given in the table. TRBV21-1 is deemed a pseudogene. There are 18 residues in the CDR3. CDR3 loop: CASSTTSGGYPNTGELFF. The DNA of the CDR3 is TGTGCCAGCAGCACCACTAGCGGGGGTTATCCGAACACCGGGGAGCTGTTTTTT.

This clonotype was recorded a few times. The chain recombines TRBV5-6 with TRBJ2-1, with 8 bases aligning to TRBD1. CDR3 length equals 14 residues. Germline assignment: CDR1 SGHDT and CDR2 YYEEEE. V dropped 4 bases and J dropped 1; count of bases not matched to a gene: 1. The CDR3 DNA is TGTGCCAGCAGCGGGACAGGTTCCTACAATGAGCAGTTCTTC. Translated: CASSGTGSYNEQFF. Full variable domain (remainder filled in from reference TRBV5-6 and TRBJ2-1): DAGVTQSPTHLIKTRGQQVTLRCSPKSGHDTVSWYQQALGQGPQFIFQYYEEEERQRGNFPDRFSGHQFPNYSSELNVNALLLGDSALYLCASSGTGSYNEQFFGPGTRLTVL.

Written as DNA, the CDR3 is TGTGCCAGCAGTTTAGTCCTGGGGCCCTTCAATCAGCCCCAGCATTTT. This encodes CASSLVLGPFNQPQHF. This chain uses TRBV12-3 or TRBV12-4 with TRBJ1-5; D perhaps matches TRBD1 (5 bases). The CDR3 contains 16 residues. V was shortened by 1 base and J by 3 bases, with 13 bases between the two germline ends.

This clonotype was picked up many times. The gene calls are TRBV27 and TRBJ2-1; 9 bases agree with TRBD1. Trimming removed 6 bases from V and 0 bases from J; junction bases left unmatched: 24. This CDR3 is built from 22 residues. CDR1 is MNHEY, CDR2 SMNVEV, per germline (reference sequence). This CDR3 reads CASRILSNRGLLPNRSYNEQFF. The CDR3 DNA is TGTGCCAGCAGGATTCTTAGTAACAGGGGGCTTTTACCCAATCGCTCCTACAATGAGCAGTTCTTC.

This clonotype was detected many times. The CDR3, as DNA: TGCGCCAGCAGTCTGACAGAATCCAGCTCCTACGAGCAGTACTTC. Protein product: CASSLTESSSYEQYF. The J gene is TRBJ2-7, the V gene TRBV5-1; weak D call: TRBD1 (5 bases). The V end lost 5 bases, the J end lost 0 bases, and 15 bases lay between the germline ends. The CDR3 covers 15 residues. CDR1 is SGHRS, CDR2 YFSETQ, per germline.

The J gene is TRBJ2-5, the V gene TRBV11-1, with 7 bases aligning to TRBD1. This CDR3 is built from 14 residues. V trimming: 5 bases; J trimming: 4 bases; junction bases outside the gene matches: 7. Germline-derived CDR1 and CDR2 are SGHAT and FQDESV (reference sequence). The CDR3 coding sequence is TGTGCCAGCAGCCGAGGGGGCAGGACAGAGACCCAGTACTTC. Amino acid sequence: CASSRGGRTETQYF.

This clonotype was detected many times. The rearrangement uses TRBV2 and TRBJ2-7; D is undetermined. Trimming left V 6 bases short and J 5 bases short, with 11 bases between. Looked up from germline, CDR1 is SNHLY and CDR2 is FYNNEI. The CDR3 covers 12 residues. The CDR3 protein is CASRYYGDEQYF. The CDR3 coding sequence is TGTGCCAGCAGATATTATGGGGACGAGCAGTACTTC.

The V call is TRBV5-1, the J call TRBJ1-1, with TRBD1 matching over 8 bases. Germline values: CDR1 SGHRS, CDR2 YFSETQ. This CDR3 contains 14 residues. The V gene end was trimmed by 0 bases and the J gene end by 3 bases; junction bases not matched to a gene: 1. CDR3 protein: CASSLVTGDTEAFF. The DNA for the CDR3 is TGCGCCAGCAGCTTGGTGACAGGGGACACTGAAGCTTTCTTT.

This clonotype was found many times. The V and J genes are TRBV2 and TRBJ1-2; D might be TRBD1 (6 bases). The CDR3 sequence is 15 residues long. Germline V gives CDR1 SNHLY, CDR2 FYNNEI. With 6 bases removed from V and 2 bases from J, the gap between germline ends came to 16 bases. The CDR3 loop is CASSAKGGINYGYTF. The DNA of the CDR3 is TGTGCCAGCAGCGCTAAGGGGGGTATCAACTATGGCTACACCTTC.

This clonotype has a count of ten or more. The genes are TRBV4-1 and TRBJ1-5, with TRBD1 matching over 7 bases. J lost 5 bases, V lost 1 base, and 11 bases had no gene match. The length of the CDR3 is 17 residues. Germline CDR1 reads MGHRA; CDR2 reads YSYEKL. The DNA of the CDR3 is TGCGCCAGCAGCCAAGCCCAAGGGGGCACCCATTATCAGCCCCAGCATTTT. This gives the protein CASSQAQGGTHYQPQHF.

This clonotype occurred a few times. At one end, the junction sequence differs from germline, possibly due to a read error. V and J are TRBV15 and TRBJ2-2; 10 nucleotides align to TRBD2. Germline V CDR1 and CDR2: LNHNV, YYDKDF (reference sequence). This CDR3 spans 18 amino acids. The CDR3, as DNA: TGTGCCACCAGCGGAGAACTAGCGGGGCCCACGAACACCGGGGAGCTGTTTTTT. It yields the protein CATSGELAGPTNTGELFF.

This clonotype was recorded at least ten times. J is TRBJ2-7 and V is TRBV2; 10 bases match TRBD1. The CDR3 length is 13 residues. Germline lookup yields CDR1 SNHLY and CDR2 FYNNEI. J was trimmed by 4 bases and V by 6 bases; bases with no gene match: 3. For the CDR3, the DNA is TGTGCCAGCAGAGGGGACAGGGGATACGAGCAGTACTTC. Its protein product is CASRGDRGYEQYF.